This T cell receptor (beta chain) stems from a study of CD8+ T cells in alopecia areata. Study information: After 6 to 18 months of tofacitinib, follow-up continued 6 months off drug. General study findings and limits: Researchers reported that TCR sharing among patients proved less clear than in mice, possibly HLA-linked. Clonality was higher in lesional than normal scalp, especially in alopecia totalis/universalis. Normal-skin resident alphabeta T cells also appear among scalp sample sequences.

Trimming removed 7 bases from V and 5 bases from J, with 14 bases in between. Per germline, CDR1 SNHLY and CDR2 FYNNEI. The CDR3 is 13 residues long. The authors extracted RNA and reverse transcribed it into cDNA as the sequencing template. Repertoires were generated with immunoSEQ multiplex PCR, while TCRdb's copy carries only in-frame clones and drops some. The profile shows roughly 150,000 clones, around 60% of them singletons. About this clone: The antigen is unknown.

The sample here was CD4+ T cells sorted from blood, taken at week 0. This clonotype was obtained from a human donor with alopecia areata. The V and J genes are TRBV2 and TRBJ1-2; D is unresolved. CDR3 nucleotide sequence: TGTGCCAGCACCTTAGAGATGGGATATGGCTACACCTTC. It is translated as CASTLEMGYGYTF.